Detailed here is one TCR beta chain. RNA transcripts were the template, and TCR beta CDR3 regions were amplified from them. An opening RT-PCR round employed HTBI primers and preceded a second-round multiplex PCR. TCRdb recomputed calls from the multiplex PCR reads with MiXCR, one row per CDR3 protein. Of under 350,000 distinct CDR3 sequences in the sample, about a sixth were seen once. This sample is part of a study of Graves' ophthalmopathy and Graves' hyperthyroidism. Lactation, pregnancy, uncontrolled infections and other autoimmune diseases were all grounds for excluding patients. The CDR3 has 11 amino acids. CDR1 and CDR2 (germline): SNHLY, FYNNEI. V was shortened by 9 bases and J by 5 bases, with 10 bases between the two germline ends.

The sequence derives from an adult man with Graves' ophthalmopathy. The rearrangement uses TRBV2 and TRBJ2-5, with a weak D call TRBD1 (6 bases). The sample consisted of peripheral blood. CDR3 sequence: CASPGEETQYF. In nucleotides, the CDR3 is TGTGCCAGTCCAGGGGAGGAGACCCAGTACTTC.